Listed below are T cell receptor beta chains from one sample, sequenced in a study of low-dose radiotherapy and immunotherapy resistance in tumors. TCRdb recomputed calls from the reads with MiXCR, one row per CDR3 protein. Among tens of thousands of distinct CDR3 sequences listed, 20% to 25% were seen once. Source: PBMCs, taken after low-dose radiotherapy plus immunotherapy. These receptors originate from a female donor with ovarian cancer. The CDR3 runs from the conserved cysteine through the conserved F or W. D genes are given only for firm matches. Not all rows give a size; the values are once, few, many and, for expanded clones, a class.

TRBV20-1	TRBJ2-7	few	TRBD2	CSARGVSTYEQYF	TGCAGTGCCCGGGGGGTCAGTACCTACGAGCAGTACTTC
TRBV6-6	TRBJ2-5	few	TRBD1	CASSYPRDRGTNMETQYF	TGTGCCAGCAGTTACCCCCGGGACAGGGGGACGAATATGGAGACCCAGTACTTC
TRBV29-1	TRBJ2-3	many	-	CSVDLTGSADTQYF	TGCAGCGTTGACCTTACTGGGTCTGCAGATACGCAGTATTTT
TRBV19	TRBJ1-6	many	TRBD1	CASGQEGSPLHF	TGTGCCAGCGGACAGGAGGGATCACCCCTCCACTTT
TRBV4-1	TRBJ2-7	many	-	CASSQYPVVSGGYF	TGCGCCAGCAGCCAGTATCCGGTTGTTTCCGGGGGGTACTTC
TRBV28	TRBJ2-1	few	TRBD2	CASSLPSGQSYNEQFF	TGTGCCAGCAGTTTGCCTAGCGGGCAATCCTACAATGAGCAGTTCTTC
TRBV7-3	TRBJ2-3	many	TRBD2	CASSLTGTSRTSTDTQYF	TGTGCCAGCAGCTTAACCGGGACTAGCCGGACTAGCACAGATACGCAGTATTTT
TRBV2	TRBJ1-1	-	-	CASSEPGGTEAFF	TGTGCCAGCAGTGAACCGGGGGGCACTGAAGCTTTCTTT
TRBV14	TRBJ2-1	-	-	CASSGELYEQFF	TGTGCCAGCAGCGGGGAGTTATATGAGCAGTTCTTC
TRBV7-7	TRBJ2-5	-	-	CASSLGGSSSETQYF	TGTGCTAGCAGCTTAGGTGGCAGTTCAAGTGAGACCCAGTACTTC
TRBV20-1	TRBJ1-2	many	-	CSARRGRSDANYGYTF	TGCAGTGCTAGAAGGGGAAGGAGCGATGCTAACTATGGCTACACCTTC
TRBV6-2/TRBV6-3	TRBJ2-3	-	-	CASSYGRTDTQYF	TGTGCCAGCAGTTATGGGCGGACAGATACGCAGTATTTT
TRBV20-1	TRBJ2-3	many	TRBD2	CSPGGGPTDTQYF	TGCAGTCCCGGCGGGGGACCCACAGATACGCAGTATTTT
TRBV7-9	TRBJ1-2	-	-	CASSSLEGGSGYTF	TGTGCCAGCAGCTCCCTGGAGGGGGGCAGCGGCTACACCTTC
TRBV3-1	TRBJ2-3	-	-	CASSQGPHNTDTQYF	TGTGCCAGCAGCCAAGGGCCCCACAACACAGATACGCAGTATTTT
TRBV20-1	TRBJ2-3	many	-	CSARKAGYTTDTQYF	TGCAGTGCTCGGAAAGCGGGCTACACCACAGATACGCAGTATTTT
TRBV4-1	TRBJ1-2	many	-	CASSQDLYGYTF	TGCGCCAGCAGCCAAGATCTCTATGGCTACACCTTC
TRBV6-2/TRBV6-3	TRBJ1-2	many	TRBD1	CASSYSTGQGMSGYTF	TGTGCCAGCAGTTACTCGACGGGACAGGGGATGAGTGGCTACACCTTC
TRBV7-9	TRBJ1-4	many	-	CASTVYLGLFF	TGTGCCAGCACCGTTTACCTGGGGCTGTTTTTT
TRBV7-9	TRBJ1-6	many	TRBD1	CASSPTGPTSSPLHF	TGTGCCAGCAGCCCGACAGGGCCAACCTCTTCACCCCTCCACTTT
TRBV19	TRBJ2-3	many	TRBD2	CASSIDQREVADTQYF	TGTGCCAGTAGTATAGATCAACGGGAGGTCGCAGATACGCAGTATTTT
TRBV12-3/TRBV12-4	TRBJ1-5	-	-	CASSRLLGAHSNQPQHF	TGTGCCAGCAGCCGACTCCTCGGGGCCCATAGCAATCAGCCCCAGCATTTT
TRBV27	TRBJ1-1	many	-	CASSLYRLRRMITEAFF	TGTGCCAGCAGTTTATATCGACTCAGAAGGATGATTACTGAAGCTTTCTTT
TRBV7-7	TRBJ2-1	many	-	CASAHSGALNEQFF	TGTGCTAGCGCACACAGCGGCGCTTTGAATGAGCAGTTCTTC
TRBV5-1	TRBJ2-7	once	-	CASSPLGGSYEQYF	TGCGCCAGCAGCCCCCTAGGGGGGTCCTACGAGCAGTACTTC
TRBV28	TRBJ2-6	-	TRBD1	CASSLGTGYGANVLTF	TGTGCCAGCAGCCTCGGGACAGGGTACGGGGCCAACGTCCTGACTTTC
TRBV11-2	TRBJ2-7	many	-	CASSHQTAGEQYF	TGTGCCAGCAGCCACCAAACGGCGGGCGAGCAGTACTTC
TRBV4-1	TRBJ1-5	many	TRBD1	CASSQDQGGKQPQHF	TGCGCCAGCAGCCAAGATCAGGGGGGGAAGCAGCCCCAGCATTTT
TRBV15	TRBJ2-7	many	-	CATSRDPTSYEQYF	TGTGCCACCAGCAGAGATCCGACCTCGTACGAGCAGTACTTC
TRBV12-3/TRBV12-4	TRBJ1-2	many	TRBD1	CASSAGGGQGGYGYTF	TGTGCCAGCAGTGCAGGGGGGGGACAGGGGGGCTATGGCTACACCTTC
TRBV30	TRBJ1-1	many	-	CAWSVLTVNTEAFF	TGTGCCTGGAGTGTGTTAACAGTGAACACTGAAGCTTTCTTT
TRBV10-3	TRBJ2-1	many	-	CAISEGRSLEQFF	TGTGCCATCAGTGAGGGTAGATCTCTTGAGCAGTTCTTC
TRBV20-1	TRBJ2-3	many	TRBD2	CSARVKAGSGRYMGTDTQYF	TGCAGTGCTAGAGTAAAGGCCGGTAGCGGGAGGTATATGGGCACAGATACGCAGTATTTT
TRBV7-2	TRBJ2-1	many	-	CASSLVYYSYNEQFF	TGTGCCAGCAGCTTAGTCTACTACTCCTACAATGAGCAGTTCTTC
TRBV19	TRBJ2-5	many	TRBD1	CASSDRGPLETQYF	TGTGCCAGTAGTGACAGGGGGCCTCTAGAGACCCAGTACTTC
TRBV19	TRBJ2-7	many	-	CASSRGGGYEQYF	TGTGCCAGTAGCCGCGGAGGGGGCTACGAGCAGTACTTC
TRBV5-4	TRBJ1-2	many	TRBD1	CASSSSGGIYYGYTF	TGTGCCAGCAGCAGTTCAGGGGGCATTTACTATGGCTACACCTTC
TRBV12-3/TRBV12-4	TRBJ2-3	few	TRBD2	CASSLWLAGTDTQYF	TGTGCCAGCAGTTTATGGCTAGCGGGAACAGATACGCAGTATTTT
TRBV21-1	TRBJ1-6	many	-	CASSNAGLRSPLHF	TGTGCCAGCAGCAACGCGGGGCTTAGGTCACCCCTCCACTTT
TRBV30	TRBJ1-6	few	-	CAWGRNDNSPLHF	TGTGCCTGGGGACGGAACGATAATTCACCCCTCCACTTT
TRBV5-1	TRBJ2-3	few	TRBD2	CASSSGLAGMSTDTQYF	TGCGCCAGCAGCTCCGGACTAGCGGGGATGAGCACAGATACGCAGTATTTT
TRBV4-1	TRBJ2-2	few	TRBD2	CASSQDWGGGAPAGELFF	TGCGCCAGCAGCCAAGATTGGGGCGGGGGGGCTCCGGCCGGGGAGCTGTTTTTT
TRBV28	TRBJ1-5	many	-	CASRIQGHNQPQHF	TGTGCCAGCAGAATACAGGGACACAATCAGCCCCAGCATTTT
TRBV10-3	TRBJ1-2	many	TRBD1	CAISVTGYGYTF	TGTGCCATCAGTGTGACAGGGTACGGCTACACCTTC
TRBV7-2	TRBJ1-2	many	-	CASRKGFGRGLEGYTF	TGTGCCAGCAGGAAAGGCTTCGGCAGGGGATTGGAAGGCTACACCTTC
TRBV6-2/TRBV6-3	TRBJ2-2	many	TRBD2	CASSYSTSVNTGELFF	TGTGCCAGCAGTTACTCGACTAGCGTGAACACCGGGGAGCTGTTTTTT
TRBV29-1	TRBJ2-7	-	-	CSVAKFNSYEQDF	TGCAGCGTTGCTAAGTTCAACTCCTACGAGCAGGACTTC
TRBV24-1	TRBJ2-1	many	-	CATSGLRTGLSKPNEQFF	TGTGCCACCAGTGGGTTGAGGACAGGACTATCGAAACCTAATGAGCAGTTCTTC
TRBV9	TRBJ2-5	many	TRBD2	CASSVGTRTTLGETQYF	TGTGCCAGCAGCGTGGGGACTAGAACCACACTAGGGGAGACCCAGTACTTC
TRBV4-2	TRBJ2-1	-	-	CASSQEVGLTGEQFF	TGTGCCAGCAGCCAAGAAGTGGGGCTCACCGGTGAGCAGTTCTTC
TRBV10-3	TRBJ1-1	many	TRBD1	CAISGTDRATEAFF	TGTGCCATCAGTGGGACCGACAGGGCAACTGAAGCTTTCTTT
TRBV4-1	TRBJ1-3	many	-	CASSQAGGFGGNTIYF	TGCGCCAGCAGCCAAGCCGGAGGCTTCGGAGGAAACACCATATATTTT
TRBV5-1	TRBJ2-7	many	-	CASSWAGVSDEQYF	TGCGCCAGCAGCTGGGCCGGGGTATCGGACGAGCAGTACTTC
TRBV24-1	TRBJ2-1	once	-	CATSLGGSYNEQFF	TGTGCCACCAGTCTAGGGGGTTCCTACAATGAGCAGTTCTTC